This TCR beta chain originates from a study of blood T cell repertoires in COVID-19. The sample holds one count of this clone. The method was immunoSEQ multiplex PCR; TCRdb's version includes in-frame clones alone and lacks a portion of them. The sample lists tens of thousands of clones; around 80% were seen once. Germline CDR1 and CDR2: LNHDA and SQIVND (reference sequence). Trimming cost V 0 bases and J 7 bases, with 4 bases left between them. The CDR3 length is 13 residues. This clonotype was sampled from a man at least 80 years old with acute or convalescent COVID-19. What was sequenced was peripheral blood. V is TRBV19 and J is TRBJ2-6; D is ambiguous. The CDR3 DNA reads TGTGCCAGTAGTATAGAGAGAGCCAACGTCCTGACTTTC. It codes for CASSIERANVLTF.